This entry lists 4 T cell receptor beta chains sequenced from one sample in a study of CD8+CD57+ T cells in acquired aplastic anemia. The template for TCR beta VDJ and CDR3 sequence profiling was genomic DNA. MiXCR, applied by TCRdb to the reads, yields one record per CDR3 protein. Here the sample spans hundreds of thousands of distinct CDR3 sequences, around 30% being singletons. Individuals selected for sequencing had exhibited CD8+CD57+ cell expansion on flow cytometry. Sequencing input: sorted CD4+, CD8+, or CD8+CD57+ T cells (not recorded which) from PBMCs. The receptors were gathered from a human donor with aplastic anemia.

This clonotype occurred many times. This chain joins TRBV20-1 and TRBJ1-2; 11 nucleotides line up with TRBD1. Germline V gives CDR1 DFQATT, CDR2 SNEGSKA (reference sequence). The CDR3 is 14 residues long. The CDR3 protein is CSTSRDRGDYGYTF. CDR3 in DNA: TGCAGCACCAGCCGGGACAGGGGGGACTATGGCTACACCTTC.

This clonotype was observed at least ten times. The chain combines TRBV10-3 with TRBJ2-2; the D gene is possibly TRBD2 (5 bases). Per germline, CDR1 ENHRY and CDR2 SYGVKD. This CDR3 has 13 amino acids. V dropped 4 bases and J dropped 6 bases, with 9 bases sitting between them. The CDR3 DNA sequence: TGTGCCATCAGTGGAGGGAATCCCGGGGAGCTGTTTTTT. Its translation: CAISGGNPGELFF.

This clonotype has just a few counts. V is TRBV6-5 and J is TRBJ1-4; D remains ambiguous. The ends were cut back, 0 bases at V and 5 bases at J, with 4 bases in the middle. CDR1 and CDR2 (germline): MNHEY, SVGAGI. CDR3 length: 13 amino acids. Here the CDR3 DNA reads TGTGCCAGCAGTTACTCCAGGAATGAAAAACTGTTTTTT. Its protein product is CASSYSRNEKLFF.

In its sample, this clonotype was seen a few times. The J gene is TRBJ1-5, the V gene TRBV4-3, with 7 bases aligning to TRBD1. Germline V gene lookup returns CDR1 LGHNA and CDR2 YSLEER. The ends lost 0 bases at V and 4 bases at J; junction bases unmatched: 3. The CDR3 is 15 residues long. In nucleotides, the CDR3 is TGCGCCAGCAGCCAAGAGGGCAGGGGGAATCAGCCCCAGCATTTT. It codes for CASSQEGRGNQPQHF.